This T cell receptor (beta chain) was captured by sequencing in a study of cytomegalovirus exposure and HLA in healthy donors. Notes on the study in general: Later on, an analysis showed TCR association rates differing by HLA locus, with DRB1 the most and HLA-C the fewest.

As for this clone: Its antigen is not identified.

V shed 7 bases and J shed 0 bases, with 11 bases lying between them. The CDR3 is made up of 14 amino acids. The germline CDR1 and CDR2 sequences are SGHRS and YFSETQ. The PCR made use of 60 Vbeta and 13 Jbeta primers. The data were produced by immunoSEQ multiplex PCR, yet TCRdb's version contains in-frame clones alone and is incomplete. The listing records 130,000 to 150,000 clones. The V call is TRBV5-1, the J call TRBJ1-3; D is possibly TRBD1 (5 bases). This clonotype originated in a woman between 45 and 65 years old in good health and CMV-seronegative. The sample comprised PBMCs. CDR3 coding DNA: TGCGCCAGCTGCCAGGGAAACTCTGGAAACACCATATATTTT. The encoded protein is CASCQGNSGNTIYF.